A selection of T cell receptor beta chains follows, all from one sample in a study of beta chain features in type 1 diabetes. Generated by immunoSEQ multiplex PCR, the TCRdb table keeps only in-frame clones and is missing some. Of roughly 240,000 clones listed, 55% to 70% are singletons. The sample was naive CD4+ T cells from blood. These TCRs come from a young man in good health. The conserved cysteine and the conserved F or W are not part of the CDR3 here. Clone size is given for some rows only: seen once, a few or many times, or a class if the clone is expanded.

CDR3aa: ASKGESWETQY
v_gene: TRBV14
abundance: few

CDR3aa: ASSEGRNTEAF
v_gene: TRBV4-3
abundance: few

CDR3aa: ASSDRVNVQY
v_gene: TRBV2
abundance: -

CDR3aa: ASSAGGYGYT
v_gene: TRBV4-1
abundance: -

CDR3aa: AWIEGRTEAF
v_gene: TRBV30
abundance: -

CDR3aa: ASSGGRGETQY
v_gene: TRBV25-1
abundance: -

CDR3aa: ASGLEDTQY
v_gene: TRBV12-5
abundance: once

CDR3aa: ASSPGLAAGSYNEQF
v_gene: TRBV18
abundance: -

CDR3aa: ASSLDGTGGKRVF
v_gene: TRBV5-4
abundance: -

CDR3aa: AWRGTNQPQH
v_gene: TRBV30
abundance: -